Only a few counts were recorded for the clone carrying this T cell receptor (beta chain). Antigen specificity is unknown. Amplified TCR beta CDR3 regions came from RNA transcripts. TCR CDR3 underwent first-round RT-PCR with the HTBI primer set. In TCRdb, the multiplex PCR reads were re-called with MiXCR into one record per CDR3 protein. The top ten hold roughly 15% of the sample, which has over 450,000 distinct CDR3 sequences, approximately 17% seen once. The germline gives CDR1 MGHRA, CDR2 YSYEKL. V was pared by 4 bases and J by 7 bases, with 8 bases of the junction left unmatched. The CDR3 has 15 amino acids. Disease lasting under 3 months, a NOSPECS grade of at least 4, and a Clinical Activity Score of at least 3 were features of the ophthalmopathy patients. The sample belongs to a study of T cells in Graves' hyperthyroidism and ophthalmopathy. Overall study findings and caveats: Model output signaled ophthalmopathy a median around 5.9 months ahead of onset. The authors' 13 V-J model separated ophthalmopathy from stable hyperthyroidism.

The V call is TRBV4-1, the J call TRBJ1-5; 9 bases fit TRBD1. The sample consisted of blood. The clonotype originates from a woman aged 18-29 years with Graves' ophthalmopathy. CDR3 residues: CASSRTGGTNQPQHF. The DNA of the CDR3 is TGCGCCAGCAGCCGTACAGGGGGCACAAACCAGCCCCAGCATTTT.